The 10 T cell receptor beta chains reported below all come from one sample, sequenced in a study of shared clonotypes between healthy human individuals. Repertoires were generated with immunoSEQ multiplex PCR, while TCRdb's copy carries only in-frame clones and drops some. The sample consists of about 2,100,000 clones, 85% to 95% of them appearing once. CD8 cells regarded as naive lacked CD45RO, were positively chosen for CCR7, and omitted terminally differentiated effector memory CD45RA+ cells. The specimen was naive CD8+ T cells from PBMCs. These receptors all stem from a man between 18 and 29 years old in good health. Some clones in this sample may be carry-over from other donors' samples.

This chain links TRBV11-1 with TRBJ1-1; no reliable D call. CDR1 and CDR2 from the germline V gene are SGHAT and FQDESV (reference sequence). This CDR3 comprises 16 residues. V gave up 6 bases and J gave up 2 bases, with 19 bases separating them. CDR3 in DNA: TGTGCCAGCAGGGACTTCCTAGGAGGAAAAAACACTGAAGCTTTCTTT. It encodes CASRDFLGGKNTEAFF.

Only a few counts were recorded for this clone. V gene TRBV5-4 combines with J gene TRBJ1-1; unclear D gene. CDR1 is SGHNT, CDR2 YYREEE, per germline (reference sequence). V dropped 7 bases and J dropped 1 base, with 5 bases sitting between them. This CDR3 contains 11 residues. The CDR3 sequence is CASGPNTEAFF. The DNA of the CDR3 is TGTGCCAGCGGACCGAACACTGAAGCTTTCTTT.

The chain has TRBV7-9 and TRBJ2-5; 12 bases agree with TRBD2. The germline V gene encodes CDR1 SEHNR and CDR2 FQNEAQ (reference sequence). V was clipped by 5 bases and J by 0 bases; unmatched bases: 4. The length of the CDR3 is 16 residues. The CDR3 reads CASSPRLAGDQETQYF. The CDR3, as DNA: TGTGCCAGCAGCCCCCGACTAGCGGGAGACCAAGAGACCCAGTACTTC.

The chain uses TRBV9 and TRBJ2-7; TRBD1 is a possible D gene (6 bases). This CDR3 has 16 residues. Trimming removed 0 bases at V and 4 bases at J, with 17 bases between. CDR1 is SGDLS and CDR2 is YYNGEE in the germline V gene. CDR3 nucleotide sequence: TGTGCCAGCAGCGTAGGCGGCAGGGTGGGACAATACGAGCAGTACTTC. Translating it yields CASSVGGRVGQYEQYF.

V gene TRBV4-1 combines with J gene TRBJ1-6; D is uncertain. Germline lookup yields CDR1 MGHRA and CDR2 YSYEKL. V lost 1 base and J lost 0, with 7 bases in between. This CDR3 spans 16 amino acids. As DNA, the CDR3 is TGCGCCAGCAGCCAAGGTCCAAGCTCCTATAATTCACCCCTCCACTTT. Protein sequence: CASSQGPSSYNSPLHF.

About this clone itself: The identical CDR3 is also encoded by other nucleotide sequences in the sample. The CDR3 here is CASIGSSYEQYF. The CDR3 region has the DNA TGTGCCAGCATAGGTAGCTCCTACGAGCAGTACTTC. The chain recombines TRBV6-5 with TRBJ2-7; D is undetermined. The CDR3 totals 12 residues. V lost 7 bases, J lost 0 bases, and 7 bases lay in between. The germline V gene encodes CDR1 MNHEY and CDR2 SVGAGI.

In this sample, this clone turned up once. The chain uses TRBV4-1 and TRBJ1-6; a weak D match, TRBD1 (5 bases). Germline CDR1 reads MGHRA; CDR2 reads YSYEKL. This CDR3 is built from 16 residues. V was shortened by 1 base and J by 7 bases, with 14 bases between the two germline ends. The CDR3 DNA reads TGCGCCAGCAGCCAAGTAGGAGGGGCAGGGAATTCACCCCTCCACTTT. Translation gives CASSQVGGAGNSPLHF.

The chain is built from TRBV13 and TRBJ1-2; a weak D match, TRBD1 (5 bases). The germline V and J ends were trimmed by 3 bases and 6 bases, with 14 bases remaining between them. Germline CDR1 and CDR2: PRHDT and FYEKMQ (reference sequence). The CDR3 is 14 amino acids. As DNA, the CDR3 is TGTGCCAGCAGCTTCGGTGGGGCTACAGATGGCTACACCTTC. Its protein is CASSFGGATDGYTF.

The chain is built from TRBV9 and TRBJ2-1; TRBD2 matches at 14 bases. The germline CDR1 and CDR2 sequences are SGDLS and YYNGEE. V lost 4 bases and J lost 8; bases outside the gene matches: 11. This CDR3 region has 17 residues. The CDR3 loop reads CASSPTRGTSGSDEQFF. DNA for the CDR3: TGTGCCAGCAGCCCAACCCGCGGGACTAGCGGGAGTGATGAGCAGTTCTTC.

The CDR3 coding sequence is TGTGCCAGCAGAATCGGGACTAGCGGTTTGGAGACCCAGTACTTC. It codes for CASRIGTSGLETQYF. This sequence joins TRBV2 and TRBJ2-5, with 11 bases fitting TRBD2. The CDR3 has 15 residues. Germline assignment: CDR1 SNHLY and CDR2 FYNNEI. Unmatched junction bases numbered 8, after V lost 6 bases and J lost 5 bases.